One and the same sample provided the 15 T cell receptor beta chains below, sequenced in a study of blood T cell repertoires in COVID-19. Clones were sequenced by immunoSEQ multiplex PCR, and TCRdb holds only the in-frame ones, with some missing. The profile shows some 240,000 clones, around three quarters of them singletons. Sequencing used peripheral blood. The receptors here all came from a woman in her seventies with acute or convalescent COVID-19.

There are many counts of this clone. This chain uses TRBV2 with TRBJ2-6; no clear D. Trimming left V 0 bases short and J 2 bases short, with 8 bases between. The CDR3 is 16 residues long. Germline lookup yields CDR1 SNHLY and CDR2 FYNNEI. CDR3 residues: CASSEAWQAGANVLTF. The CDR3 nucleotides are TGTGCCAGCAGTGAAGCATGGCAGGCTGGGGCCAACGTCCTGACTTTC.

Comments on this clone: This specimen includes other DNA sequences encoding the same CDR3. The chain is built from TRBV15 and TRBJ1-2; D is unclear. Between the trimmed V and J ends, which lost 0 bases and 2 bases, there was a span of 4 bases. CDR3 length: 13 amino acids. The V gene's germline CDR1 is LNHNV and CDR2 YYDKDF (reference sequence). CDR3 loop: CATSRDRNYGYTF. Written as DNA, the CDR3 is TGTGCCACCAGCAGAGACAGGAACTATGGCTACACCTTC.

This chain uses TRBV5-8 with TRBJ2-1, with TRBD2 as a possible D gene (7 bases). Looked up from germline, CDR1 is SGHTS and CDR2 is YDEGEE. Trimming left V 3 bases short and J 6 bases short, with 13 bases between. The CDR3 totals 14 residues. The CDR3 nucleotides read TGTGCCAGCAGCTCAGGGGAGGGAAGCAATGAGCAGTTCTTC. Protein: CASSSGEGSNEQFF.

DNA of the CDR3: TGTGCCAGCAGTGTTTCAAAGGGACAGGGGGTAGATACGCAGTATTTT. Its protein product is CASSVSKGQGVDTQYF. The chain couples TRBV7-9 to TRBJ2-3, with 11 positions matching TRBD1. V lost 6 bases to trimming and J lost 5 bases; unmatched junction nucleotides: 10. This CDR3 is 16 amino acids long. Germline V gene data show CDR1 as SEHNR and CDR2 as FQNEAQ (reference sequence).

Concerning this clone itself: Distinct nucleotide sequences in the sample also encode this CDR3. This rearrangement joins TRBV7-8 to TRBJ2-5, with D possibly being TRBD1 (5 bases). There are 14 residues in the CDR3. Trimming shortened V by 5 bases and J by 4 bases, and 14 bases separated the two germline ends. Germline assignment: CDR1 SGHVS and CDR2 FQNEAQ. As DNA, the CDR3 is TGTGCCAGCAGCCCCCCCCAGGGAAGAGAGACCCAGTACTTC. Encoded protein: CASSPPQGRETQYF. The entire variable domain, with the rest obtained from reference TRBV7-8 and TRBJ2-5, is as follows: GAGVSQSPRYKVAKRGQDVALRCDPISGHVSLFWYQQALGQGPEFLTYFQNEAQLDKSGLPSDRFFAERPEGSVSTLKIQRTQQEDSAVYLCASSPPQGRETQYFGPGTRLLVL.

V and J are TRBV20-1 and TRBJ1-2; 10 positions agree with TRBD1. CDR1 and CDR2 (germline): DFQATT, SNEGSKA (reference sequence). J was trimmed by 5 bases and V by 3 bases; bases with no gene match: 6. The CDR3 contains 14 residues. CDR3 region: CSASGGQGIYGYTF. The CDR3 DNA reads TGCAGTGCTAGTGGGGGACAGGGGATTTATGGCTACACCTTC.

This clone was seen just once. The chain uses TRBV7-3 and TRBJ2-3; 7 bases map to TRBD2. The CDR3 sequence is 14 residues long. From germline, CDR1 is SGHTA and CDR2 FQGTGA. Losses at the gene ends were 0 bases for V and 9 bases for J; bases not matched to a gene: 6. CDR3 protein: CASSLTLVTSTQYF. CDR3 sequence (DNA): TGTGCCAGCAGCTTAACGTTGGTGACTAGCACGCAGTATTTT. Full variable domain (remainder filled in from reference TRBV7-3 and TRBJ2-3): GAGVSQTPSNKVTEKGKYVELRCDPISGHTALYWYRQSLGQGPEFLIYFQGTGAADDSGLPNDRFFAVRPEGSVSTLKIQRTERGDSAVYLCASSLTLVTSTQYFGPGTRLTVL.

V and J are TRBV5-1 and TRBJ2-2; 8 bases agree with TRBD1. There are 15 residues in the CDR3. Germline V gene lookup returns CDR1 SGHRS and CDR2 YFSETQ. J gave up 8 bases and V 3 bases, and 9 bases lay outside the gene matches. CDR3 sequence reads: CASSSTRGRFGELFF. As DNA, the CDR3 is TGCGCCAGCAGCTCTACCAGGGGGCGCTTTGGGGAGCTGTTTTTT.

The chain has TRBV7-2 and TRBJ2-1, with TRBD2 identical over 12 bases. The J segment lost 7 bases and the V segment lost 5 bases, leaving 6 bases of the junction unmatched. CDR1 and CDR2 (germline): SGHTA, FQGNSA. There are 15 residues in the CDR3. The DNA for the CDR3 is TGTGCCAGCAGCCGGGGACTAGCGGGCGGAAATGAGCAGTTCTTC. Encoded protein: CASSRGLAGGNEQFF.

Concerning this clone: This same CDR3 is encoded by further DNA sequences in the sample. The chain is built from TRBV18 and TRBJ1-1, with D unclear. Trimming cost V 6 bases and J 1 base, with 9 bases left between them. CDR1 is KGHSH, CDR2 LQKENI, per germline. CDR3 length: 13 residues. The chain's CDR3 is CASSRTENTEAFF. CDR3 DNA sequence: TGTGCCAGCTCCCGAACAGAGAACACTGAAGCTTTCTTT.

This clone was seen a handful of times. The chain is built from TRBV5-8 and TRBJ1-5; possibly TRBD1 for D (6 bases). Trimming shortened V by 4 bases and J by 0 bases, and 11 bases separated the two germline ends. The germline gives CDR1 SGHTS, CDR2 YDEGEE. The CDR3 spans 15 residues. CDR3 coding DNA: TGTGCCAGCAGCGCCGGGACATTTAGCAATCAGCCCCAGCATTTT. Residues: CASSAGTFSNQPQHF.

This clone occurred a few times. The chain links TRBV2 to TRBJ1-4; D gene ambiguous. This CDR3 is built from 13 residues. The germline V gene encodes CDR1 SNHLY and CDR2 FYNNEI. The germline V and J ends were trimmed by 6 bases and 11 bases, with 16 bases remaining between them. The CDR3: CASSPSDFPKLFF. The CDR3 DNA reads as TGTGCCAGCAGCCCCTCGGACTTTCCGAAACTGTTTTTT.

The J gene is TRBJ2-3, the V gene TRBV2; 8 bases map to TRBD1. Looked up from germline, CDR1 is SNHLY and CDR2 is FYNNEI. The length of the CDR3 is 13 residues. The V and J ends lost 7 bases and 5 bases, in that order; junction bases with no gene match: 5. In nucleotides, the CDR3 is TGTGCCAGCATTCAGGGGGCGGAAGATACGCAGTATTTT. Encoded protein: CASIQGAEDTQYF.

This clone was counted between two and nine times. V and J are TRBV30 and TRBJ2-7, with 7 bases that match TRBD2. This CDR3 region has 14 residues. Germline V CDR1 and CDR2: GTSNPN, SVGIG (reference sequence). Trimming removed 1 base from V and 4 bases from J; junction bases left unmatched: 7. CDR3 coding DNA: TGTGCCTGGAGTGGCCTGGGGGGGGGATACGAGCAGTACTTC. Protein sequence: CAWSGLGGGYEQYF.

This rearrangement joins TRBV5-1 to TRBJ2-2, with TRBD1 matching over 8 bases. The V and J ends lost 4 bases and 5 bases, in that order; junction bases with no gene match: 16. Germline CDR1 and CDR2: SGHRS and YFSETQ. CDR3 length: 18 amino acids. The CDR3 DNA follows: TGCGCCAGCAGCCGAATAGGATCTGGACAGGGAATAACCGGGGAGCTGTTTTTT. Protein: CASSRIGSGQGITGELFF.